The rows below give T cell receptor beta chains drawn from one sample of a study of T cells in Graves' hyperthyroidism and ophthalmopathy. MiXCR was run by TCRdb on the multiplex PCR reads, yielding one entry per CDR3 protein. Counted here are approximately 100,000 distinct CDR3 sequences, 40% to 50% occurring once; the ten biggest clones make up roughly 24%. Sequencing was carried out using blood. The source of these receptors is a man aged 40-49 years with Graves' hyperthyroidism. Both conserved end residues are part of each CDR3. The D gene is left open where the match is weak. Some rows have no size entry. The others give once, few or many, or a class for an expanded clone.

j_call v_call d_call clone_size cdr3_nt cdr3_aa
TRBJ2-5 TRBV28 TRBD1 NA TGTGCCAGCAGTTTAATCCCCCGGGACAGGTACCAAGAGACCCAGTACTTC CASSLIPRDRYQETQYF
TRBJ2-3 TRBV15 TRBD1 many TGTGCCACCAGCAGAACAGGGGGCGTTGATACGCAGTATTTT CATSRTGGVDTQYF
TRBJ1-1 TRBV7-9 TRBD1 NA TGCGCCAGCAGCCTGACAGGGGATGGCTACACTGAAGCTTTCTTT CASSLTGDGYTEAFF
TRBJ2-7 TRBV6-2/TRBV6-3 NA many TGTGCCAGCAGTTACATACGGGAATACGTGGACGAGCAGTACTTC CASSYIREYVDEQYF
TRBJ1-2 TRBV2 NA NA TGTGCCAGCAGTGACAGGGAGAGCGGTGGCTGTGGCTACACCTTC CASSDRESGGCGYTF
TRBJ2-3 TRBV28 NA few TGTGCCAGCCGGAGGGGGGAGGGAGATACGCAGTATTTT CASRRGEGDTQYF
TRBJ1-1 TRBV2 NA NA TGTGCCAGCAGTGAAAGGTTCGGGAGGGCCTACCTTGAAGCTTTCTTT CASSERFGRAYLEAFF
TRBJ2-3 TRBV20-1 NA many TGCAGTGCTAGAGCGCCAATCACATCCGATACGCAGTATTTT CSARAPITSDTQYF
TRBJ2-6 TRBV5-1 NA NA TGCGCCAGCAGCCAGGGCGTTGCGGTTTTCTCTGGGGCCAACGTCCTGACTTTC CASSQGVAVFSGANVLTF
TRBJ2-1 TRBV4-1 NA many TGCGCCAGCAGCAAAATTCGGGATGAGCAGTTCTTC CASSKIRDEQFF
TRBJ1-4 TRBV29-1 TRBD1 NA TGCAGCGTTGGGGACAGGGGTAATGAAAAACTGTTTTTT CSVGDRGNEKLFF
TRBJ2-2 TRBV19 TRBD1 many TGTGCCAGTAGTATTTTCCAGGGGGTCACCGGGGAGCTGTTTTTT CASSIFQGVTGELFF
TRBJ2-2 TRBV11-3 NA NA TGTGCCAGCAGCTCACTTTCCGGGGAGCTGTTTTTT CASSSLSGELFF
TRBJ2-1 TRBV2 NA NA TGTGCCAGCAGTGAAAGGGGGGGACGAGAGCAGTTCTTC CASSERGGREQFF
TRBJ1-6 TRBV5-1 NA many TGCGCCAGCAGCTTGGGGGCAGAGAATTCACCCCTCCACTTT CASSLGAENSPLHF
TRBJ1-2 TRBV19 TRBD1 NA TGTGCCAGTAGTCCCCCGGGACAGGGTTTCGTTGGCTACACCTTC CASSPPGQGFVGYTF
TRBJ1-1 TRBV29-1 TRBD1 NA TGCAGCGTTGATTTAGGCAGGGGGCCATCAGGGGCTTTCTTT CSVDLGRGPSGAFF
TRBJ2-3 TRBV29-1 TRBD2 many TGCAGCGTTGGACTAGCGGGACGTAAAATCACAGATACGCAGTATTTT CSVGLAGRKITDTQYF
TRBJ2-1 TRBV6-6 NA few TGTGCCAGCAGTTACTCGGGGAAGCTGGCTCAGAATGAGCAGTTCTTC CASSYSGKLAQNEQFF
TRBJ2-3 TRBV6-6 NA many TGTGCCAGCAGTCCTATGGTAGATACGCAGTATTTT CASSPMVDTQYF
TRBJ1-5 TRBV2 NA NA TGTGCCAGCAGTGAAGCCCCGACCGGTATGTACGAGCATTTT CASSEAPTGMYEHF
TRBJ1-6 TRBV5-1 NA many TGCGCCAGCAGCTTTTTAGGGGATTCACCCCTCCACTTT CASSFLGDSPLHF
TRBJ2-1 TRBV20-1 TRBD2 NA TGCAGTACTAGAGAGACAACCCGGACTAGCTCTTTCGAGCAGTTCTTC CSTRETTRTSSFEQFF
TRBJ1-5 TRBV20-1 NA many TGCAGTGCTAGAGCCAGCAATCAGCCCCAGCATTTT CSARASNQPQHF
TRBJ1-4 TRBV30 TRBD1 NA TGTGCCTGGACGAGGACAGGGATTGGTAATGAAAAACTGTTTTTT CAWTRTGIGNEKLFF
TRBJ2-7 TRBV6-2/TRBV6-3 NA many TGTGCCAGCAGTTACTCGATCGAGCAGTACTTC CASSYSIEQYF
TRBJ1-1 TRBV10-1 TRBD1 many TGCGCCGGCCGGGACAGAGCGATGAACACTGAAGCTTTCTTT CAGRDRAMNTEAFF
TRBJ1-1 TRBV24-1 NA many TGTGCCACCAGTGATTCGACGGCCGGATTTGAAGCTTTCTTT CATSDSTAGFEAFF
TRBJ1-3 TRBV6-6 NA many TGTGCCAGCATCGGGGCTGGAAACACCATATATTTT CASIGAGNTIYF
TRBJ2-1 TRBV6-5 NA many TGTGCCAGCAGTTCCCGCTACAATGAGCAGTTCTTC CASSSRYNEQFF
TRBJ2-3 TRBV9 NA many TGTGCCAGCAGCCCCCCGGTTCTGGGCACAGATACGCAGTATTTT CASSPPVLGTDTQYF
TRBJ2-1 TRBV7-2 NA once TGTGCCACCCGGGACTCCTCCTACAATGAGCAGTTCTTC CATRDSSYNEQFF
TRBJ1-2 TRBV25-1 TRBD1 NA TGTGCCAGTTTGAACAGGGGAGGCGGCTACACCTTC CASLNRGGGYTF
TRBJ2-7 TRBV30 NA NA TGTGCCTGGAGACCCGGGGCCACCTTCTCCTACGAGCAGTACTTC CAWRPGATFSYEQYF
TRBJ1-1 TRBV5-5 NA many TGTGCCAGCAGCGCTAGGTATGCTGAAGCTTTCTTT CASSARYAEAFF
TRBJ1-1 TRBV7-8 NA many TGTGCCAGCAGCTCGACTCCTATGAACACTGAAGCTTTCTTT CASSSTPMNTEAFF
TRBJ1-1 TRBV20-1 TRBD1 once TGCAGTGTCAGAGATGGGGGACAGGGAGGTACTGAAGCTTTCTTT CSVRDGGQGGTEAFF
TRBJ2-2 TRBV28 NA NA TGTGCCAGCAGTCCCCTACCGGGAGCGAACACCGGGGAGCTGTTTTTT CASSPLPGANTGELFF
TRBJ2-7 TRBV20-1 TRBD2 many TGCAGTGCTAGAGGGGGGGGGTCCTACGAGCAGTACTTC CSARGGGSYEQYF
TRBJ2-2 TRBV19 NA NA TGTGTCAGTAGTATAGCTTTCGGAGGTACCGGAGAGCTGTTTTTT CVSSIAFGGTGELFF
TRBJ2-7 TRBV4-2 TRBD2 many TGTGCCAGCAGTAGACTAGCGGGAGGGCCGGGTGACGAGCAGTACTTC CASSRLAGGPGDEQYF
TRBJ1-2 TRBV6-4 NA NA TGTGCCACCCGGGGTTGTGACTACACCTTC CATRGCDYTF
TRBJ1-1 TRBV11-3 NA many TGTGCCACTGCGGTTCGGAACACTGAAGCTTTCTTT CATAVRNTEAFF
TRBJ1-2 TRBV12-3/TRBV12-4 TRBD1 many TGTGCCAGCAGTCTTACCGGGACAGTCAACTATGGCTACACCTTC CASSLTGTVNYGYTF
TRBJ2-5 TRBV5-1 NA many TGCGCCAGCAGCTTGGACAGGAGTTGGGAGACCCAGTACTTC CASSLDRSWETQYF
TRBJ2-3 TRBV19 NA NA TGTGCCAGTAGTATAGGGGGACGGGAGCAGTATTTT CASSIGGREQYF
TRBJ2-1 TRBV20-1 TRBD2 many TGCAGTGCTAGAGTTAGCGGGAGATACAATGAGCAGTTCTTC CSARVSGRYNEQFF
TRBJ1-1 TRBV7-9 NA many TGTGCCAGCACCGGGGGGGTTTTGAACACTGAAGCTTTCTTT CASTGGVLNTEAFF
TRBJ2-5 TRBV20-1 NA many TGCAGTGCTAGAGACAGAGACCTTCGGGAGACCCAGTACTTC CSARDRDLRETQYF
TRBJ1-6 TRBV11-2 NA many TGTGCCAGCAGCTTGCGAGACGGATTTAATTCACCCCTCCACTTT CASSLRDGFNSPLHF
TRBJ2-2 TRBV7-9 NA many TGTGCCAGCAGCAAGGACTGGCAGAACACCGGGGAGCTGTTTTTT CASSKDWQNTGELFF
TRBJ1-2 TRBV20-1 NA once TGCAGTGCTAGGCGGGAGGCTCATGGCTACACCTTC CSARREAHGYTF
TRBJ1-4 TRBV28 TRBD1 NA TGTGCCAGCAGGGGAACAGGGGGCTCTAATGAAAGACTGTTTTTT CASRGTGGSNERLFF
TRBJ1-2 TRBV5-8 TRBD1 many TGTGCCAGCAGCTCTACAGGGGGTCGATATGGCTACACCTTC CASSSTGGRYGYTF
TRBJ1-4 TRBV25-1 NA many TGTGCCAGCAGTGAACCCCCCTCATGGTACGGTAATGAAAAACTGTTTTTT CASSEPPSWYGNEKLFF
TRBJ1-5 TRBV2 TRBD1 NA TGTGCCAGCAGGGCAGGGGGAAATCAGCCCCAGCATTTT CASRAGGNQPQHF
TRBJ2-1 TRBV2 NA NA TGTGCCAGCAGTAGGACGGGACGCAATGAGCAGTTCTTC CASSRTGRNEQFF